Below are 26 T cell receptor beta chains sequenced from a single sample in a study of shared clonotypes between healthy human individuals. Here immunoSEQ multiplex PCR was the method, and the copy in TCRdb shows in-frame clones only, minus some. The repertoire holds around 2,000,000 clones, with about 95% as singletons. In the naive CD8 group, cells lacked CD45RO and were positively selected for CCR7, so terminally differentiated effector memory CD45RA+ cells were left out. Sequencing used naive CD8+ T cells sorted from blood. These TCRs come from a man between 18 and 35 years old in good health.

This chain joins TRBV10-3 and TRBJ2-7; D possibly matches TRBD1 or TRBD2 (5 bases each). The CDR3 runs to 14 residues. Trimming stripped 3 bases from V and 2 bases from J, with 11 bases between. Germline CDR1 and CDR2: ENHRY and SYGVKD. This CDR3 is CAISDGDVAYEQYF. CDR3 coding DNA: TGTGCCATCAGTGACGGGGACGTCGCCTACGAGCAGTACTTC.

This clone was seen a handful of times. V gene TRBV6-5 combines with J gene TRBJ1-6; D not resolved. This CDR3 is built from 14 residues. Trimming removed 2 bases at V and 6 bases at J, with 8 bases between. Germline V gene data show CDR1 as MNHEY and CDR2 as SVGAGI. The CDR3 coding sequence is TGTGCCAGCAGTTACGGCCAGCCTAATTCACCCCTCCACTTT. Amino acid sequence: CASSYGQPNSPLHF.

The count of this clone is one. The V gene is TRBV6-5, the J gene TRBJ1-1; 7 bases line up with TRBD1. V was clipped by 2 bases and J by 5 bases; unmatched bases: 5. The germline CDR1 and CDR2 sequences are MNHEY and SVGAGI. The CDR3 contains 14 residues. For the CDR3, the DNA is TGTGCCAGCAGTTACCTACAGGGGCAAACTGAAGCTTTCTTT. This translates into CASSYLQGQTEAFF.

The DNA of the CDR3 is TGTGCCAGCAGTGGATCGAAATATGGCTACACCTTC. Translation gives CASSGSKYGYTF. This sequence joins TRBV6-1 and TRBJ1-2; D gene unclear. With 4 bases removed from V and 5 bases from J, the gap between germline ends came to 8 bases. Germline CDR1 is MNHNS and CDR2 is SASEGT. This CDR3 comprises 12 residues.

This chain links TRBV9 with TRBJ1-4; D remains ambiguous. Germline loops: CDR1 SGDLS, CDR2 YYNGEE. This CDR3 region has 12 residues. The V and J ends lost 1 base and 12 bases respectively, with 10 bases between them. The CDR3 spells CASSVYPGELFF. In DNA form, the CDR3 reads TGTGCCAGCAGCGTATACCCCGGGGAACTGTTTTTT.

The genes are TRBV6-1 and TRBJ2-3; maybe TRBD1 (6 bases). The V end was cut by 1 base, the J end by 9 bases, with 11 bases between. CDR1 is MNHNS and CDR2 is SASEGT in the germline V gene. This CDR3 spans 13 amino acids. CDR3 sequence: CASSEGRGWTQYF. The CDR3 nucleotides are TGTGCCAGCAGTGAAGGCAGGGGCTGGACGCAGTATTTT.

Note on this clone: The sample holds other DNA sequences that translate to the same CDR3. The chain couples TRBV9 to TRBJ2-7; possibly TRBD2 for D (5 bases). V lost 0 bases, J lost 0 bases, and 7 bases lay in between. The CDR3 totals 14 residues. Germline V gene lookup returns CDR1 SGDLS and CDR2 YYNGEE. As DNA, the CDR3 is TGTGCCAGCAGCGTAGACGGGGACTCCTACGAGCAGTACTTC. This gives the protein CASSVDGDSYEQYF. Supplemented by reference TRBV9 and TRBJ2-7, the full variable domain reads DSGVTQTPKHLITATGQRVTLRCSPRSGDLSVYWYQQSLDQGLQFLIQYYNGEERAKGNILERFSAQQFPDLHSELNLSSLELGDSALYFCASSVDGDSYEQYFGPGTRLTVT.

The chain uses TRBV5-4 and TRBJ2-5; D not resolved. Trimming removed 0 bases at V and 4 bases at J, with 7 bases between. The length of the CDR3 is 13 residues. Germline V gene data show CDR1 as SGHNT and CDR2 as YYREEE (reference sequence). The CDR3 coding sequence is TGTGCCAGCAGCTTGGGCAGGAGAGAGACCCAGTACTTC. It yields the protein CASSLGRRETQYF.

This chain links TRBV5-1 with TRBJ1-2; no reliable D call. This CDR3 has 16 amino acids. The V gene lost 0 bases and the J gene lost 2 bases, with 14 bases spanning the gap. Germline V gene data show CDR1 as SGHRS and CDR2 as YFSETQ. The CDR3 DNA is TGCGCCAGCAGCTTGGCCTGGGGAGAGGACAACTATGGCTACACCTTC. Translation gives CASSLAWGEDNYGYTF.

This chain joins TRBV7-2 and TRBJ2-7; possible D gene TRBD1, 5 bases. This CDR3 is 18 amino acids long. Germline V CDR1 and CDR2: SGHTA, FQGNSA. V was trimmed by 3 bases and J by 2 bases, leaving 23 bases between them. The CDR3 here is CASSLLGWLGATPYEQYF. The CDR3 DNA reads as TGTGCCAGCAGCTTGCTTGGGTGGTTAGGGGCCACTCCCTACGAGCAGTACTTC.

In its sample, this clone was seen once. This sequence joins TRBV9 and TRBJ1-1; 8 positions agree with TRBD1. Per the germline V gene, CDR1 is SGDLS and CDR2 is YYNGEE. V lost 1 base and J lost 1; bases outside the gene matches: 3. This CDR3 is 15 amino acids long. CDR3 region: CASSVLGTGNTEAFF. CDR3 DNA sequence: TGTGCCAGCAGCGTATTGGGGACAGGGAACACTGAAGCTTTCTTT.

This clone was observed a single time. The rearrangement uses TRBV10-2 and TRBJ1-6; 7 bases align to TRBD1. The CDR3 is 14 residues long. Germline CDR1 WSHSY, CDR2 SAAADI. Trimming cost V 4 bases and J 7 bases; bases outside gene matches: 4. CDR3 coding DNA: TGCGCCAGCAGTGGGGCAGGGGGGAATTCACCCCTCCACTTT. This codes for CASSGAGGNSPLHF.

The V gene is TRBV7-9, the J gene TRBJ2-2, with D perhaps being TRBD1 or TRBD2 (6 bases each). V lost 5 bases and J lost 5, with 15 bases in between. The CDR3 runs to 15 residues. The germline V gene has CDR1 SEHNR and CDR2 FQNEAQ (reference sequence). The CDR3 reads CASSHRDSRTGELFF. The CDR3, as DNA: TGTGCCAGCAGCCACAGGGACTCACGAACCGGGGAGCTGTTTTTT. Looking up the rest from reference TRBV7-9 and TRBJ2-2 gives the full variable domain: DTGVSQNPRHKITKRGQNVTFRCDPISEHNRLYWYRQTLGQGPEFLTYFQNEAQLEKSRLLSDRFSAERPKGSFSTLEIQRTEQGDSAMYLCASSHRDSRTGELFFGEGSRLTVL.

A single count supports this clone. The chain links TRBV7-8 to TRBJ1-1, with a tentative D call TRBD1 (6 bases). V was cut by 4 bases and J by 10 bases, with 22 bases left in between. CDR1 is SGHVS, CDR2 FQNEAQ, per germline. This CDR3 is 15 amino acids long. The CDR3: CASSSKGGLEDGAFF. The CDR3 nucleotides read TGTGCCAGCAGCTCTAAGGGGGGGCTGGAAGATGGAGCTTTCTTT. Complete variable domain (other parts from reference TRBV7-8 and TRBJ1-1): GAGVSQSPRYKVAKRGQDVALRCDPISGHVSLFWYQQALGQGPEFLTYFQNEAQLDKSGLPSDRFFAERPEGSVSTLKIQRTQQEDSAVYLCASSSKGGLEDGAFFGQGTRLTVV.

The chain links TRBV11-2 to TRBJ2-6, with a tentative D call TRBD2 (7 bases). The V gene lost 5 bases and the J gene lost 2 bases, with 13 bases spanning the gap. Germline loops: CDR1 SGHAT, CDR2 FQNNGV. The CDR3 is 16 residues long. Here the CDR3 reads CASSPRGAPGANVLTF. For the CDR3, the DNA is TGTGCCAGCAGCCCTCGGGGGGCCCCTGGGGCCAACGTCCTGACTTTC.

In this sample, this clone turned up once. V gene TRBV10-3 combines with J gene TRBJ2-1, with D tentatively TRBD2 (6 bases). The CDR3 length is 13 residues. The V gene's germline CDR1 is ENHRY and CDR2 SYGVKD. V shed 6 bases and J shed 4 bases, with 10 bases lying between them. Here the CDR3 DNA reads TGTGCCATCAGGGAGGGACTGTACAATGAGCAGTTCTTC. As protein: CAIREGLYNEQFF.

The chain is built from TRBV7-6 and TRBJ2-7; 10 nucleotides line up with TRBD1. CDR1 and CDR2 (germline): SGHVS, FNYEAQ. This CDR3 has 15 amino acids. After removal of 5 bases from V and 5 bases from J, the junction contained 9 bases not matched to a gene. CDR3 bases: TGTGCCAGCAGCAACTCCGGGACAGGGGACCACGAGCAGTACTTC. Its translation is CASSNSGTGDHEQYF.

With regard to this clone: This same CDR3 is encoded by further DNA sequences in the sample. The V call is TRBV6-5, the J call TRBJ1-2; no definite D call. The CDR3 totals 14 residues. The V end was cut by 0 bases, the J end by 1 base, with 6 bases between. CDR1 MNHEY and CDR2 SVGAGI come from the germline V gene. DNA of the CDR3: TGTGCCAGCAGTTACTCCGCTGATAACTATGGCTACACCTTC. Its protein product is CASSYSADNYGYTF.

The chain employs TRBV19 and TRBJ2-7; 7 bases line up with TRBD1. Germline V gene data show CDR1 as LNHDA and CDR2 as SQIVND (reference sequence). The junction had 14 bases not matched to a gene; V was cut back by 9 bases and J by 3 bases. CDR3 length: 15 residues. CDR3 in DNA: TGTGCCAGCAGTGAGGGGGACAGTGGTCTCTACGAGCAGTACTTC. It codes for CASSEGDSGLYEQYF. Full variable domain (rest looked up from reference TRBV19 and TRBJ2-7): DGGITQSPKYLFRKEGQNVTLSCEQNLNHDAMYWYRQDPGQGLRLIYYSQIVNDFQKGDIAEGYSVSREKKESFPLTVTSAQKNPTAFYLCASSEGDSGLYEQYFGPGTRLTVT.

CDR3 sequence: CASNPEDSYEQYF. The CDR3 DNA follows: TGTGCCAGCAACCCAGAAGACTCCTACGAGCAGTACTTC. This chain connects TRBV7-9 to TRBJ2-7; D remains ambiguous. Trimming removed 7 bases from V and 0 bases from J, with 10 bases in between. The CDR3 is 13 amino acids. The germline V gene encodes CDR1 SEHNR and CDR2 FQNEAQ (reference sequence). The variable domain in full, completed from reference TRBV7-9 and TRBJ2-7, reads DTGVSQNPRHKITKRGQNVTFRCDPISEHNRLYWYRQTLGQGPEFLTYFQNEAQLEKSRLLSDRFSAERPKGSFSTLEIQRTEQGDSAMYLCASNPEDSYEQYFGPGTRLTVT.

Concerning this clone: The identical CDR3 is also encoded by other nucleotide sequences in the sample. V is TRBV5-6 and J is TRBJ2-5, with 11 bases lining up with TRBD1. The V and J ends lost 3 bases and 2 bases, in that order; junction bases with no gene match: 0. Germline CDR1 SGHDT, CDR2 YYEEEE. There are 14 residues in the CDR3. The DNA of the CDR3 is TGTGCCAGCAGCTGGGACAGGGGGCAAGAGACCCAGTACTTC. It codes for CASSWDRGQETQYF.

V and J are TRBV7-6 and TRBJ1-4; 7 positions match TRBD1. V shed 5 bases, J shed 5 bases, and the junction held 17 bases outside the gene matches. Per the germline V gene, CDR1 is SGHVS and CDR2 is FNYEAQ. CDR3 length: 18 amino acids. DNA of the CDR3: TGTGCCAGCAGCCGCAGGGCGGGACAGTGGACTGACAATGAAAAACTGTTTTTT. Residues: CASSRRAGQWTDNEKLFF.

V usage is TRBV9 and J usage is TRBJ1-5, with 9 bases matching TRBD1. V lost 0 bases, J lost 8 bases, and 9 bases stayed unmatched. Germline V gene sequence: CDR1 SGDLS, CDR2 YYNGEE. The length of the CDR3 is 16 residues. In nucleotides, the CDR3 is TGTGCCAGCAGCGTAGGGGACAGGGTTCTATCTGAGCCCCAGCATTTT. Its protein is CASSVGDRVLSEPQHF.

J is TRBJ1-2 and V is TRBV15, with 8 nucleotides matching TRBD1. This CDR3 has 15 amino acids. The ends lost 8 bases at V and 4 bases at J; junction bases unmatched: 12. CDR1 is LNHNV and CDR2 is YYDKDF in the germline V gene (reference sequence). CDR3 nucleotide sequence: TGTGCCACCGACCTGGGTGACAGGGGAGGCTATGGCTACACCTTC. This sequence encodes CATDLGDRGGYGYTF. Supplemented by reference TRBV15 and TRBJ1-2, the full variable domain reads DAMVIQNPRYQVTQFGKPVTLSCSQTLNHNVMYWYQQKSSQAPKLLFHYYDKDFNNEADTPDNFQSRRPNTSFCFLDIRSPGLGDTAMYLCATDLGDRGGYGYTFGSGTRLTVV.

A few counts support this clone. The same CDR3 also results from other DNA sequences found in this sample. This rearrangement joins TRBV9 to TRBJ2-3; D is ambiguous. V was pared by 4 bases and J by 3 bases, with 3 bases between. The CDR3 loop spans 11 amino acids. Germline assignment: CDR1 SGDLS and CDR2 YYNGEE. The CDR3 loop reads CASSITDTQYF. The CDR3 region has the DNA TGTGCCAGCAGCATAACAGATACGCAGTATTTT. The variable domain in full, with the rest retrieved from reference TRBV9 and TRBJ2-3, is DSGVTQTPKHLITATGQRVTLRCSPRSGDLSVYWYQQSLDQGLQFLIQYYNGEERAKGNILERFSAQQFPDLHSELNLSSLELGDSALYFCASSITDTQYFGPGTRLTVL.

DNA for the CDR3: TGCGCCAGCAGCCAAGAATTCGTCTACGAGCAGTACTTC. It codes for CASSQEFVYEQYF. V is TRBV4-1 and J is TRBJ2-7; D gene unclear. Per germline, CDR1 MGHRA and CDR2 YSYEKL. V lost 0 bases to trimming and J lost 3 bases, with 6 bases between them. The CDR3 is 13 residues long.